What follows are 11 T cell receptor beta chains derived from one specimen sequenced in a study of Tregs in tolerant kidney transplant recipients. Here immunoSEQ multiplex PCR was the method, and the copy in TCRdb shows in-frame clones only, minus some. The table has about 15,000 clones, about four fifths seen once. The sequencing used Tregs from blood, collected before the transplant. Receptor source: a human donor who received a combined kidney and bone marrow transplant.

V is TRBV4-1 and J is TRBJ2-3, with 7 bases lining up with TRBD2. J lost 2 bases, V lost 1 base, and 12 bases had no gene match. The CDR3 consists of 18 residues. Germline CDR1 reads MGHRA; CDR2 reads YSYEKL. The CDR3 is CASSQVAQAGQHTDTQYF. In nucleotides, the CDR3 is TGCGCCAGCAGCCAAGTTGCCCAAGCGGGGCAGCACACAGATACGCAGTATTTT.

The chain combines TRBV28 with TRBJ1-2; possibly TRBD1 for D (5 bases). Germline V CDR1 and CDR2: MDHEN, SYDVKM. Trimming stripped 5 bases from V and 0 bases from J, with 10 bases between. The CDR3 has 14 residues. The CDR3 coding sequence is TGTGCCAGCAGTCTGACAGTTACTAACTATGGCTACACCTTC. The encoded protein is CASSLTVTNYGYTF.

The rearrangement joins TRBV5-6 to TRBJ2-7; no reliable D call. The germline CDR1 and CDR2 sequences are SGHDT and YYEEEE. V lost 0 bases and J lost 3, with 4 bases in between. This CDR3 has 12 residues. The CDR3 loop is CASSLDIYEQYF. The DNA of the CDR3 is TGTGCCAGCAGCTTGGACATCTACGAGCAGTACTTC.

The J gene is TRBJ1-2, the V gene TRBV5-1; D possibly corresponds to TRBD1 (6 bases). V gave up 1 base and J gave up 0 bases, with 10 bases separating them. The CDR3 runs to 15 residues. CDR1 and CDR2 from the germline V gene are SGHRS and YFSETQ. The CDR3 DNA sequence: TGCGCCAGCAGCTTGACCGGGACAACTAACTATGGCTACACCTTC. This translates into CASSLTGTTNYGYTF.

The V and J genes are TRBV5-6 and TRBJ1-4, with 8 bases identical to TRBD1. The CDR3 spans 15 residues. V shed 1 base and J 6 bases; nucleotides not matched to a gene: 5. Germline V gives CDR1 SGHDT, CDR2 YYEEEE. This CDR3 is CASSLPGQADEKLFF. CDR3 nucleotides: TGTGCCAGCAGCTTGCCGGGACAGGCCGATGAAAAACTGTTTTTT. Supplemented by reference TRBV5-6 and TRBJ1-4, the full variable domain reads DAGVTQSPTHLIKTRGQQVTLRCSPKSGHDTVSWYQQALGQGPQFIFQYYEEEERQRGNFPDRFSGHQFPNYSSELNVNALLLGDSALYLCASSLPGQADEKLFFGSGTQLSVL.

The chain uses TRBV5-4 and TRBJ1-1, with 7 bases fitting TRBD1. Trimming at V came to 0 bases and at J to 0 bases, leaving 5 bases not matched to a gene. This CDR3 contains 16 residues. In germline, CDR1 is SGHNT, CDR2 YYREEE (reference sequence). Here the CDR3 DNA reads TGTGCCAGCAGCTTGGCGCAGGGGGGCATGAACACTGAAGCTTTCTTT. As protein: CASSLAQGGMNTEAFF.

In DNA, the CDR3 is TGTGCCAGCACCCGGGGGGAAAAACTGTTTTTT. Residues: CASTRGEKLFF. V is TRBV25-1 and J is TRBJ1-4; weak D call: TRBD1 (5 bases). The CDR3 covers 11 residues. CDR1 is MGHDK and CDR2 is SYGVNS in the germline V gene. The V gene lost 7 bases and the J gene lost 8 bases, with 8 bases spanning the gap.

CDR3 loop: CASSWRTENTEAFF. The CDR3 DNA sequence: TGCGCCAGCAGCTGGAGGACGGAGAACACTGAAGCTTTCTTT. The chain uses TRBV5-1 and TRBJ1-1, with D unresolved. CDR3 length: 14 amino acids. Germline assignment: CDR1 SGHRS and CDR2 YFSETQ. V was pared by 3 bases and J by 1 base, with 10 bases between. Using reference TRBV5-1 and TRBJ1-1 for the parts outside the CDR3, the full variable domain is KAGVTQTPRYLIKTRGQQVTLSCSPISGHRSVSWYQQTPGQGLQFLFEYFSETQRNKGNFPGRFSGRQFSNSRSEMNVSTLELGDSALYLCASSWRTENTEAFFGQGTRLTVV.

In DNA form, the CDR3 reads TGTGCCAGCAGTGCAATCTACGAGCAGTACTTC. It is translated as CASSAIYEQYF. The rearrangement links TRBV6-1 to TRBJ2-7, with no clear D. Between the trimmed V and J ends, which lost 4 bases and 3 bases, there was a span of 4 bases. This CDR3 region has 11 residues. Per germline, CDR1 MNHNS and CDR2 SASEGT.

This clone appeared once. V usage is TRBV7-8 and J usage is TRBJ1-1; 12 nucleotides agree with TRBD1. The J segment lost 2 bases and the V segment lost 5 bases, leaving 6 bases of the junction unmatched. CDR3 length equals 16 residues. The germline CDR1 and CDR2 sequences are SGHVS and FQNEAQ. The CDR3 DNA reads TGTGCCAGCAGCCCGGGACAGGGGGCCCCTAACACTGAAGCTTTCTTT. This codes for CASSPGQGAPNTEAFF.

This chain connects TRBV6-5 to TRBJ2-4, with 8 bases fitting TRBD2. Germline CDR1 and CDR2: MNHEY and SVGAGI. Trimming removed 11 bases from V and 5 bases from J; junction bases left unmatched: 5. The CDR3 contains 12 residues. CDR3 DNA: TGTGCCGCGGGGGGATTCCAAAACATTCAGTACTTC. Protein product: CAAGGFQNIQYF.